Following are 28 T cell receptor beta chains from one sample sequenced in a study of T cells in Graves' hyperthyroidism and ophthalmopathy. TCR beta CDR3 sequences were amplified from RNA transcripts. The HTBI set primed first-round TCR CDR3 RT-PCR. TCRdb independently ran MiXCR on the multiplex PCR reads; one entry per CDR3 protein. Counted here are around 300,000 distinct CDR3 sequences, about an eighth occurring once; the ten biggest clones make up roughly 8.5%. The material sequenced was blood. Receptor source: a young woman with Graves' hyperthyroidism that later progressed to Graves' ophthalmopathy.

In its sample, this clonotype was seen a few times. V usage is TRBV5-4 and J usage is TRBJ2-1; D is tentatively TRBD1 or TRBD2 (5 bases each). The CDR3 spans 15 residues. Germline V gene data show CDR1 as SGHNT and CDR2 as YYREEE (reference sequence). Trimming removed 3 bases from V and 7 bases from J, with 17 bases in between. The CDR3: CASSSRDSKGNEQFF. The CDR3 DNA reads TGTGCCAGCAGCTCCCGGGATTCAAAGGGGAATGAGCAGTTCTTC. The full variable domain, with the rest looked up from reference TRBV5-4 and TRBJ2-1, is ETGVTQSPTHLIKTRGQQVTLRCSSQSGHNTVSWYQQALGQGPQFIFQYYREEENGRGNFPPRFSGLQFPNYSSELNVNALELDDSALYLCASSSRDSKGNEQFFGPGTRLTVL.

The rearrangement joins TRBV25-1 to TRBJ1-5, with a weak D call TRBD1 (5 bases). The germline V and J ends were trimmed by 3 bases and 7 bases, with 10 bases remaining between them. The CDR3 has 13 amino acids. Germline V gene data show CDR1 as MGHDK and CDR2 as SYGVNS. CDR3 amino acids: CASSEGSGQPQHF. CDR3 in DNA: TGTGCCAGCAGTGAGGGGTCAGGGCAGCCCCAGCATTTT.

This clonotype was recorded at least ten times. V usage is TRBV5-1 and J usage is TRBJ2-7; possibly TRBD1 or TRBD2 for D (6 bases each). Germline V gene data show CDR1 as SGHRS and CDR2 as YFSETQ. This CDR3 region has 13 residues. Trimming left V 2 bases short and J 6 bases short, with 12 bases between. CDR3 residues: CASSFRGPSEQYF. CDR3 bases: TGCGCCAGCAGCTTCCGGGGGCCCTCCGAGCAGTACTTC.

Worth noting for this clonotype: This sequence may be a read error, since a much larger clone differs from it by one base. The rearrangement uses TRBV7-2 and TRBJ2-2; 7 bases match TRBD2. J was trimmed by 7 bases and V by 5 bases; bases with no gene match: 10. This CDR3 spans 15 amino acids. Germline-derived CDR1 and CDR2 are SGHTA and FQGNSA. This CDR3 is CASSRRGGSDGELFF. CDR3 bases: TGTGCCAGCAGCCGTAGAGGCGGGAGTGACGGGGAGCTGTTTTTT.

The table lists this clonotype with many counts. The chain links TRBV12-3 or TRBV12-4 to TRBJ2-1; TRBD1 agrees at 7 bases. Losses at the gene ends were 2 bases for V and 9 bases for J; bases not matched to a gene: 4. The CDR3 runs 13 residues. The CDR3 loop reads CASSLFRGSEQFF. CDR3 nucleotides: TGTGCCAGCAGTTTATTCAGGGGGAGTGAGCAGTTCTTC.

The chain couples TRBV7-2 to TRBJ1-5; D remains ambiguous. Trimming cost V 5 bases and J 4 bases, with 9 bases left between them. Germline V gives CDR1 SGHTA, CDR2 FQGNSA. The CDR3 runs to 13 residues. CDR3: CASSASGNQPQHF. CDR3 sequence (DNA): TGTGCCAGCAGCGCATCGGGTAATCAGCCCCAGCATTTT.

The table lists this clonotype with many counts. The V call is TRBV7-2, the J call TRBJ1-3, with D perhaps matching TRBD1 (5 bases). Trimming stripped 1 base from V and 4 bases from J, with 8 bases between. CDR1 and CDR2 from the germline V gene are SGHTA and FQGNSA. The CDR3 is 14 residues long. The CDR3 region is CASSLGGGGNTIYF. CDR3 nucleotides: TGTGCCAGCAGCTTAGGGGGGGGAGGAAACACCATATATTTT.

This clonotype has at least ten counts. The chain links TRBV20-1 to TRBJ2-3; 7 bases agree with TRBD1. This CDR3 region has 15 residues. The V gene end was trimmed by 3 bases and the J gene end by 0 bases; junction bases not matched to a gene: 6. Germline V gene sequence: CDR1 DFQATT, CDR2 SNEGSKA (reference sequence). For the CDR3, the DNA is TGCAGTGCTAGCGTCCGACAGGGAAGCACAGATACGCAGTATTTT. Translated, it gives CSASVRQGSTDTQYF.

The chain couples TRBV19 to TRBJ1-1; no clear D gene. Deletions cut 3 bases from V and 2 bases from J, with 4 bases between. The CDR3 has 12 amino acids. The germline CDR1 and CDR2 sequences are LNHDA and SQIVND (reference sequence). In DNA form, the CDR3 reads TGTGCCAGTAGTATTGTTAACACTGAAGCTTTCTTT. Residues: CASSIVNTEAFF.

Note on this clonotype: A much bigger clone sits one base away, suggesting this may be a read error. This rearrangement joins TRBV3-1 to TRBJ2-3, with D possibly matching TRBD1 (6 bases). Per germline, CDR1 LGHDT and CDR2 YNNKEL (reference sequence). This CDR3 is built from 13 residues. The CDR3 region is CTSSQQGTDTQYF. In DNA form, the CDR3 reads TGTACCAGCAGCCAGCAGGGGACAGATACGCAGTATTTT.

The sample holds many counts of this clonotype. V gene TRBV27 combines with J gene TRBJ2-3; D gene unclear. The CDR3 consists of 13 residues. The germline V and J ends were trimmed by 2 bases and 4 bases, with 7 bases remaining between them. Germline V gene sequence: CDR1 MNHEY, CDR2 SMNVEV (reference sequence). The CDR3 DNA reads as TGTGCCAGCAGTTTAGGGTTTCCAGATACGCAGTATTTT. This translates into CASSLGFPDTQYF.

This clonotype was detected many times. This rearrangement joins TRBV6-1 to TRBJ2-5, with D uncertain. The V end lost 6 bases, the J end lost 0 bases, and 5 bases lay between the germline ends. CDR1 is MNHNS and CDR2 is SASEGT in the germline V gene. The CDR3 is made up of 12 amino acids. As DNA, the CDR3 is TGTGCCAGCAGGTGGTACCAAGAGACCCAGTACTTC. Its protein is CASRWYQETQYF.

This clonotype was seen ten or more times. V gene TRBV27 combines with J gene TRBJ2-5, with 12 positions matching TRBD2. V was clipped by 5 bases and J by 5 bases; unmatched bases: 6. Germline CDR1 and CDR2: MNHEY and SMNVEV (reference sequence). This CDR3 is 15 amino acids long. This chain's CDR3 is CASSPLAGGPETQYF. CDR3 coding DNA: TGTGCCAGCAGTCCCCTAGCGGGAGGGCCGGAGACCCAGTACTTC.

The chain couples TRBV6-1 to TRBJ2-2; the match to TRBD1 covers 9 bases. V was clipped by 8 bases and J by 2 bases; unmatched bases: 6. The CDR3 runs 15 residues. Germline-derived CDR1 and CDR2 are MNHNS and SASEGT. This chain's CDR3 is CASGPGQGNTGELFF. The CDR3 DNA sequence: TGTGCCAGCGGGCCGGGACAGGGTAACACCGGGGAGCTGTTTTTT.

The CDR3 is CASSLDPNQPQHF. In nucleotides, the CDR3 is TGTGCCAGCAGCTTGGACCCAAATCAGCCCCAGCATTTT. The genes are TRBV5-6 and TRBJ1-5; no definite D call. From germline, CDR1 is SGHDT and CDR2 YYEEEE. V was shortened by 0 bases and J by 4 bases, with 5 bases between the two germline ends. The CDR3 loop spans 13 amino acids.

This clonotype came up many times. The gene calls are TRBV7-2 and TRBJ1-5; no clear D. Germline lookup yields CDR1 SGHTA and CDR2 FQGNSA. This CDR3 spans 14 amino acids. The germline V and J ends were trimmed by 4 bases and 1 base, with 8 bases remaining between them. DNA for the CDR3: TGTGCCAGCAGCTCGATCCAAAGCAATCAGCCCCAGCATTTT. Its translation: CASSSIQSNQPQHF.

This clonotype has a count of ten or more. The chain combines TRBV19 with TRBJ2-1, with TRBD2 matching over 12 bases. Germline lookup yields CDR1 LNHDA and CDR2 SQIVND (reference sequence). Trimming cost V 7 bases and J 6 bases; bases outside gene matches: 7. The CDR3 totals 15 residues. Here the CDR3 reads CASTTTSGSINEQFF. The CDR3 DNA reads TGTGCCAGTACCACGACTAGCGGGAGTATCAATGAGCAGTTCTTC. The full variable domain, its missing parts supplied by reference TRBV19 and TRBJ2-1, is DGGITQSPKYLFRKEGQNVTLSCEQNLNHDAMYWYRQDPGQGLRLIYYSQIVNDFQKGDIAEGYSVSREKKESFPLTVTSAQKNPTAFYLCASTTTSGSINEQFFGPGTRLTVL.

This clonotype was detected many times. V gene TRBV5-1 combines with J gene TRBJ2-2, with 7 bases matching TRBD1. The CDR3 loop spans 16 amino acids. Looked up from germline, CDR1 is SGHRS and CDR2 is YFSETQ. Losses at the gene ends were 0 bases for V and 9 bases for J; bases not matched to a gene: 11. The CDR3 sequence: CASSLAGPQGVRELFF. CDR3 DNA: TGCGCCAGCAGCTTGGCGGGTCCCCAGGGGGTCCGGGAGCTGTTTTTT.

Concerning this clonotype itself: A read error may be the cause here, since a much bigger clone is one base away. The chain has TRBV28 and TRBJ2-2; D is undetermined. The germline CDR1 and CDR2 sequences are MDHEN and SYDVKM. The CDR3 extends over 15 amino acids. V dropped 4 bases and J dropped 7 bases, with 16 bases sitting between them. DNA for the CDR3: TGTGCCAGCAGTTCATCACCCTGGGTCGGCGGGGAGCTGTTTTTT. It is translated as CASSSSPWVGGELFF.

A note on this clonotype: This may come from a read error, since a much larger clone is one base off. The chain uses TRBV5-6 and TRBJ2-4; D is tentatively TRBD1 or TRBD2 (6 bases each). The tail of the sequence fits TRBJ2-1 better, so the J call may be wrong. This CDR3 has 13 amino acids. Germline lookup yields CDR1 SGHDT and CDR2 YYEEEE. CDR3 loop: CASSLKGRDIQFF. DNA for the CDR3: TGTGCCAGCAGCTTGAAGGGGCGGGACATTCAGTTCTTC.

This chain connects TRBV5-1 to TRBJ2-3; D could derive from TRBD1 or TRBD2 (5 bases each). The V end lost 0 bases, the J end lost 0 bases, and 11 bases lay between the germline ends. Germline values: CDR1 SGHRS, CDR2 YFSETQ. There are 16 residues in the CDR3. The CDR3 nucleotides read TGCGCCAGCAGCTTGGGGGGACGTACTAGCACAGATACGCAGTATTTT. Residues: CASSLGGRTSTDTQYF.

There are many counts of this clonotype. The chain links TRBV28 to TRBJ2-3, with 11 bases matching TRBD2. The CDR3 runs 17 residues. V shed 7 bases and J 4 bases; nucleotides not matched to a gene: 13. CDR1 is MDHEN, CDR2 SYDVKM, per germline. The CDR3 DNA follows: TGTGCCAGCAACTATAAGGCTAGCGGGAGGACGGCAGATACGCAGTATTTT. Residues: CASNYKASGRTADTQYF. The entire variable domain, with the rest obtained from reference TRBV28 and TRBJ2-3, is as follows: DVKVTQSSRYLVKRTGEKVFLECVQDMDHENMFWYRQDPGLGLRLIYFSYDVKMKEKGDIPEGYSVSREKKERFSLILESASTNQTSMYLCASNYKASGRTADTQYFGPGTRLTVL.

There are many counts of this clonotype. The chain joins TRBV19 to TRBJ1-1; TRBD1 might be the D (5 bases). Germline assignment: CDR1 LNHDA and CDR2 SQIVND (reference sequence). Between the trimmed V and J ends, which lost 6 bases and 0 bases, there was a span of 26 bases. The CDR3 spans 19 residues. The DNA of the CDR3 is TGTGCCAGTAGCCCCTTCGGGGGACTACCAAGCAGTATGAACACTGAAGCTTTCTTT. This codes for CASSPFGGLPSSMNTEAFF.

The chain has TRBV27 and TRBJ2-3; 9 bases are a match to TRBD2. J gave up 5 bases and V 2 bases, and 8 bases lay outside the gene matches. Germline values: CDR1 MNHEY, CDR2 SMNVEV (reference sequence). The CDR3 extends over 16 amino acids. CDR3 nucleotide sequence: TGTGCCAGCAGTTTACTGGCTAGCGGGGTCGGAGATACGCAGTATTTT. Translation gives CASSLLASGVGDTQYF.

This clonotype was counted many times. The genes are TRBV30 and TRBJ1-2, with D possibly matching TRBD1 (5 bases). Germline-derived CDR1 and CDR2 are GTSNPN and SVGIG (reference sequence). Trimming pared 0 bases from V and 8 bases from J, leaving 13 bases between. The CDR3 runs 13 residues. The CDR3 sequence is CAWSVSGNSGYTF. In DNA, the CDR3 is TGTGCCTGGAGTGTATCAGGGAATAGCGGCTACACCTTC.

The V and J genes are TRBV13 and TRBJ2-1; D is uncertain. Trimming stripped 6 bases from V and 4 bases from J, with 10 bases between. Germline loops: CDR1 PRHDT, CDR2 FYEKMQ (reference sequence). This CDR3 is 13 amino acids long. CDR3 in amino acids: CASSEVGYNEQFF. For the CDR3, the DNA is TGTGCCAGCAGTGAAGTGGGGTACAATGAGCAGTTCTTC.

This clonotype was seen at least ten times. J is TRBJ2-1 and V is TRBV15; TRBD2 agrees at 9 bases. The CDR3 loop spans 16 amino acids. The germline CDR1 and CDR2 sequences are LNHNV and YYDKDF (reference sequence). V gave up 1 base and J gave up 0 bases; unmatched junction bases: 1. Here the CDR3 DNA reads TGTGCCACCAGCAGAGGACTAGCGGTCTCCTACAATGAGCAGTTCTTC. This translates into CATSRGLAVSYNEQFF.

There are many counts of this clonotype. The V and J genes are TRBV28 and TRBJ2-7; D is uncertain. This CDR3 has 12 residues. The V end lost 1 base, the J end lost 2 bases, and 3 bases lay between the germline ends. Germline CDR1 is MDHEN and CDR2 is SYDVKM. The chain's CDR3 is CASSLFTYEQYF. CDR3 in DNA: TGTGCCAGCAGTTTATTTACCTACGAGCAGTACTTC.